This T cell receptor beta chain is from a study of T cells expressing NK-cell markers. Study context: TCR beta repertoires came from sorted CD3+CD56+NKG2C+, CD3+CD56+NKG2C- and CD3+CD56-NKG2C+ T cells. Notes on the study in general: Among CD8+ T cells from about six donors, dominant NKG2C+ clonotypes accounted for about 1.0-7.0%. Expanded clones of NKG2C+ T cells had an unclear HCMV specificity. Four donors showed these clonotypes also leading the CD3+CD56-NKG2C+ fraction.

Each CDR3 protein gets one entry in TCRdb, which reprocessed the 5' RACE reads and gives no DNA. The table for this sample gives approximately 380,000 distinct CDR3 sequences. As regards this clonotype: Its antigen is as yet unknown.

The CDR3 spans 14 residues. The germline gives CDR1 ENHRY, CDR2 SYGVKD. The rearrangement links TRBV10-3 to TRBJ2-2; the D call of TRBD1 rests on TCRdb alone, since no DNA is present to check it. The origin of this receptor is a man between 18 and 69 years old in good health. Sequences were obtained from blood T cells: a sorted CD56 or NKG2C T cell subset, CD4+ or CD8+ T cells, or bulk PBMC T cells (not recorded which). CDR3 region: CAISGRDSTGELFF.